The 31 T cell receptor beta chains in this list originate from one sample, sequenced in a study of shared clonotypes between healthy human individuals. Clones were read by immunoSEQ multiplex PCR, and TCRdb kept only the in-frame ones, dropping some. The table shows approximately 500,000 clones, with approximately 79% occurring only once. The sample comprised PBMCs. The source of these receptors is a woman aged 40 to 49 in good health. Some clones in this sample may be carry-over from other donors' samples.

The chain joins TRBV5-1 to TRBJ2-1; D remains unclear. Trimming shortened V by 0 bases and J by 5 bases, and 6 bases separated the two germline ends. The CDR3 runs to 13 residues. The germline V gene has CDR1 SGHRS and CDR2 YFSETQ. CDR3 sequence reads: CASSLGFDNEQFF. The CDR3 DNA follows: TGCGCCAGCAGCTTGGGGTTCGACAATGAGCAGTTCTTC.

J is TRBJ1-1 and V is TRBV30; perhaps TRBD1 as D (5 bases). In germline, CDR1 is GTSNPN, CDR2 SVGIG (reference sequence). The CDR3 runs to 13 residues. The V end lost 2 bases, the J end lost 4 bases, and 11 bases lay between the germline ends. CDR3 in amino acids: CAWSLRQTTEAFF. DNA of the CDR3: TGTGCCTGGAGTTTAAGACAGACCACTGAAGCTTTCTTT.

The CDR3: CASSHPRQGDSGNTIYF. As DNA, the CDR3 is TGTGCCAGCAGCCACCCCAGACAGGGAGACTCTGGAAACACCATATATTTT. The rearrangement joins TRBV7-9 to TRBJ1-3, with 7 bases matching TRBD1. V shed 5 bases and J 0 bases; nucleotides not matched to a gene: 10. The CDR3 sequence is 17 residues long. Germline V lookup: CDR1 SEHNR, CDR2 FQNEAQ (reference sequence).

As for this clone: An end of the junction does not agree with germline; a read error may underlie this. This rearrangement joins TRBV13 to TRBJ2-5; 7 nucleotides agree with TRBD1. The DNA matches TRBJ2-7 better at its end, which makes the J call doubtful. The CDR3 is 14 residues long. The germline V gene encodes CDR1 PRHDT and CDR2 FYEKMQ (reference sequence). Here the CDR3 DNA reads TGTGCCAGCAGCCTAGGGGACAGCTCCTACGAGCAGTACTTC. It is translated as CASSLGDSSYEQYF.

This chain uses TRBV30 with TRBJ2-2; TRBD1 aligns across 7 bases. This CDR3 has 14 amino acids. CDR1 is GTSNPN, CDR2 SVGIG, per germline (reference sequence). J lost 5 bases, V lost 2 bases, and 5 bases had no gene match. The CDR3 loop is CAWSTGTVTGELFF. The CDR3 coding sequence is TGTGCCTGGAGTACCGGGACAGTGACCGGGGAGCTGTTTTTT. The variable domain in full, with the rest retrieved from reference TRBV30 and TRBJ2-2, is SQTIHQWPATLVQPVGSPLSLECTVEGTSNPNLYWYRQAAGRGLQLLFYSVGIGQISSEVPQNLSASRPQDRQFILSSKKLLLSDSGFYLCAWSTGTVTGELFFGEGSRLTVL.

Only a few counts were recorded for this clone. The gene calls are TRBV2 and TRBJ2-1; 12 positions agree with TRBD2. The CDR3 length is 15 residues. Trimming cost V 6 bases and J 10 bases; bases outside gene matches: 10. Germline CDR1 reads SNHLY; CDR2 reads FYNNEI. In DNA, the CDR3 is TGTGCCAGCAGGGCTAGCGGGAGGGCCGAACGCGAGCAGTTCTTC. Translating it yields CASRASGRAEREQFF.

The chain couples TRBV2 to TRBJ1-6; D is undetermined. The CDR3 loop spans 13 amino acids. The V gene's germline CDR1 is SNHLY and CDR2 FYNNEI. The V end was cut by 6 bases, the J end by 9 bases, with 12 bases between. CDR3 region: CASRKIGSSPLHF. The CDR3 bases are TGTGCCAGCAGGAAGATCGGTAGTTCACCCCTCCACTTT.

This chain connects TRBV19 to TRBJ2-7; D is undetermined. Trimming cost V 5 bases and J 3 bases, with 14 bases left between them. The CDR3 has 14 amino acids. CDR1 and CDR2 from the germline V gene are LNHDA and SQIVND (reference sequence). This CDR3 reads CASSPGRVVYEQYF. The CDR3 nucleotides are TGTGCCAGTAGTCCCGGACGGGTGGTCTACGAGCAGTACTTC.

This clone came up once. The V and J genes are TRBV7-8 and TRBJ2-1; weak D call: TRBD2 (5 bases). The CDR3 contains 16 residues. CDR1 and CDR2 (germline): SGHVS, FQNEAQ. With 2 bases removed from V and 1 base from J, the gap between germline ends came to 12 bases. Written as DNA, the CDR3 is TGTGCCAGCAGCTTATCGTGGCGGGTTTCCTACAATGAGCAGTTCTTC. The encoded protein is CASSLSWRVSYNEQFF.

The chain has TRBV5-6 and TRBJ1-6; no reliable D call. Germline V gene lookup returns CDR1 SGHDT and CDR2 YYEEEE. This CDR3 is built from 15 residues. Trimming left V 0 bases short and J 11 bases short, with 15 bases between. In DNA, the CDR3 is TGTGCCAGCAGCTTGGATGGTGGCGGAAACGCACCCCTCCACTTT. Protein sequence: CASSLDGGGNAPLHF.

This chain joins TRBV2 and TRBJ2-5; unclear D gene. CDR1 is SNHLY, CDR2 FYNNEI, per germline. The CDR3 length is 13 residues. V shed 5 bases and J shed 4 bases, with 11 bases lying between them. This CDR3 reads CASSSLRGETQYF. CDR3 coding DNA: TGTGCCAGCAGTTCCCTACGCGGAGAGACCCAGTACTTC. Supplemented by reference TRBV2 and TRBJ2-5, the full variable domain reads EPEVTQTPSHQVTQMGQEVILRCVPISNHLYFYWYRQILGQKVEFLVSFYNNEISEKSEIFDDQFSVERPDGSNFTLKIRSTKLEDSAMYFCASSSLRGETQYFGPGTRLLVL.

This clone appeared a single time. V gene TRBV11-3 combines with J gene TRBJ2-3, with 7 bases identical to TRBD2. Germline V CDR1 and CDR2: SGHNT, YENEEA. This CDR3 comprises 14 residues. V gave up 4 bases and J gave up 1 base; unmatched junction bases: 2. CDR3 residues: CASSYREGTDTQYF. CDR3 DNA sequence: TGTGCCAGCAGCTACCGGGAGGGCACAGATACGCAGTATTTT.

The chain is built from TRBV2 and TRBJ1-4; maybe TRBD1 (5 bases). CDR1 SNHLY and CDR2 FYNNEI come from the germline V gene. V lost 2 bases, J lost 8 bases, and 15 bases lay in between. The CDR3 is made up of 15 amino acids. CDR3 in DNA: TGTGCCAGCAGTGAATATGGGCAGGGTGGCGAAAAACTGTTTTTT. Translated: CASSEYGQGGEKLFF.

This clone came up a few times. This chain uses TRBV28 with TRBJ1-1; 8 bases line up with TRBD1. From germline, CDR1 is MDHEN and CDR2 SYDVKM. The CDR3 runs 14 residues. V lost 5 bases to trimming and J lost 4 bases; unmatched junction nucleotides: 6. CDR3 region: CASSPDRAITEAFF. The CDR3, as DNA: TGTGCCAGCAGTCCGGACAGGGCAATCACTGAAGCTTTCTTT. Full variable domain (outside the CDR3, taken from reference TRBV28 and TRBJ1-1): DVKVTQSSRYLVKRTGEKVFLECVQDMDHENMFWYRQDPGLGLRLIYFSYDVKMKEKGDIPEGYSVSREKKERFSLILESASTNQTSMYLCASSPDRAITEAFFGQGTRLTVV.

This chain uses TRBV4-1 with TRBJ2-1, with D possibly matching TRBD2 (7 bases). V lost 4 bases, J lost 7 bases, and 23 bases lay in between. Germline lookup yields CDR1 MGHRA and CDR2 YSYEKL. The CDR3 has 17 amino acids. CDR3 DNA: TGCGCCAGCAGCCTCCCCCCCGGGGGGCCTGGATGGAATGAGCAGTTCTTC. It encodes CASSLPPGGPGWNEQFF.

CDR3 region: CATRAANQPQHF. CDR3 nucleotide sequence: TGTGCCACCCGGGCAGCCAATCAGCCCCAGCATTTT. The V call is TRBV10-3, the J call TRBJ1-5; D ambiguous. V lost 10 bases, J lost 3 bases, and 10 bases lay in between. The length of the CDR3 is 12 residues. CDR1 ENHRY and CDR2 SYGVKD come from the germline V gene.

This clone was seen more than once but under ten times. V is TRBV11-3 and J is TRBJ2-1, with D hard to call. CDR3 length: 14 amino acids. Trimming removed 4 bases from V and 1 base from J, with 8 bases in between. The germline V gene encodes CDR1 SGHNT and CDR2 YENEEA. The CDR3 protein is CASSSGRSYNEQFF. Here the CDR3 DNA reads TGTGCCAGCAGCTCCGGCCGTTCCTACAATGAGCAGTTCTTC.

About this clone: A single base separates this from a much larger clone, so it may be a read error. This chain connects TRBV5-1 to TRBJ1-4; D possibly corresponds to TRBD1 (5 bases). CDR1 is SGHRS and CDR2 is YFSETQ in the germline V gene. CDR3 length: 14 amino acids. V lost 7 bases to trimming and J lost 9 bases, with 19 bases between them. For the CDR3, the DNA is TGCGCCAGCTCCCGGGGCACAGGTGACAAAAAACTGTTTTTT. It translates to CASSRGTGDKKLFF.

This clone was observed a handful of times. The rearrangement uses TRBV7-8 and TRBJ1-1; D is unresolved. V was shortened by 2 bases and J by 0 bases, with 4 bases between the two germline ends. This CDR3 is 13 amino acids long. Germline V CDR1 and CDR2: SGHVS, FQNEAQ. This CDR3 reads CASSLQLNTEAFF. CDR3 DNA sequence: TGTGCCAGCAGCTTACAGCTGAACACTGAAGCTTTCTTT.

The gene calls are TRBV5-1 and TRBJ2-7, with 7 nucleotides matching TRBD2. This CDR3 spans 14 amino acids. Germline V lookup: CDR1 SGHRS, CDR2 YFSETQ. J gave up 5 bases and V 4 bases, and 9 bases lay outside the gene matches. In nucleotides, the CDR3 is TGCGCCAGCAGCACGCGGACTAGTACTAACGAGCAGTACTTC. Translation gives CASSTRTSTNEQYF.

The CDR3 DNA reads as TGCAGCGTTACGACTAGCGGGGTCCCCTACGAGCAGTACTTC. Translation: CSVTTSGVPYEQYF. The gene calls are TRBV29-1 and TRBJ2-7, with 11 bases lining up with TRBD2. CDR1 is SQVTM, CDR2 ANQGSEA, per germline. V shed 5 bases, J shed 2 bases, and the junction held 5 bases outside the gene matches. The CDR3 spans 14 residues.

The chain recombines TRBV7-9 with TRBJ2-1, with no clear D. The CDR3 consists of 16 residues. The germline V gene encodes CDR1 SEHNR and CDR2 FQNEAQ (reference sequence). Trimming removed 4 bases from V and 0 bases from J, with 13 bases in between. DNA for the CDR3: TGTGCCAGCAGCTCAGTCATCTTTAGCTCCTACAATGAGCAGTTCTTC. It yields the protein CASSSVIFSSYNEQFF.

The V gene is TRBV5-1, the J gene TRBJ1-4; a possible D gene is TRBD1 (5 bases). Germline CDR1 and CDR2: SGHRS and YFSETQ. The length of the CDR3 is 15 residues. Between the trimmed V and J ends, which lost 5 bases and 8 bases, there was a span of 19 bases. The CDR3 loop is CASSLLGPLSEKLFF. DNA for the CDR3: TGCGCCAGCAGTTTACTGGGACCCTTATCAGAAAAACTGTTTTTT.

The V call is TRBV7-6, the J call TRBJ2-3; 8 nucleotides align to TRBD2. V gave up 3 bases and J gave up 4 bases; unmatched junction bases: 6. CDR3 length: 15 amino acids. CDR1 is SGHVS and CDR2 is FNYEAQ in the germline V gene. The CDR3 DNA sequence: TGTGCCAGCAGCTTCAGCGGGAGTATAGCAGATACGCAGTATTTT. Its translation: CASSFSGSIADTQYF.

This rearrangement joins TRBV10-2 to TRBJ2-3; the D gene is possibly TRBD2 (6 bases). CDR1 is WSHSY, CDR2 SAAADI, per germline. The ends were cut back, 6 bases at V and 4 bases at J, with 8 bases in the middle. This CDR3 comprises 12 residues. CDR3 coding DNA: TGCGCCAGCAGCCGGAGGGCAGATACGCAGTATTTT. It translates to CASSRRADTQYF.

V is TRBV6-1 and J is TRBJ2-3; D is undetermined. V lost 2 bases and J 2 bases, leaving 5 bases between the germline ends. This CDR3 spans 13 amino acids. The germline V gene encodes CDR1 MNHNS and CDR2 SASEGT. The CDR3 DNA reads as TGTGCCAGCAGTGAATACTTCACAGATACGCAGTATTTT. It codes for CASSEYFTDTQYF.

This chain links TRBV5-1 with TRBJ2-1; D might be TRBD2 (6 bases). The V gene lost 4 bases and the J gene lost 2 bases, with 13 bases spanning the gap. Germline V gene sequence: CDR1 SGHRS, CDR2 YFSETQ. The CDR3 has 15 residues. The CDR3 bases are TGCGCCAGCAGCATGCTTGCGGGACCCTACAATGAGCAGTTCTTC. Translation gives CASSMLAGPYNEQFF.

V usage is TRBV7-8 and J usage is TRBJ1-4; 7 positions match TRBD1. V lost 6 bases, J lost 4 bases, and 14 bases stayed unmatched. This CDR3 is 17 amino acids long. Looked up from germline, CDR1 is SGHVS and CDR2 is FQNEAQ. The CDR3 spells CASRETGPTLNNEKLFF. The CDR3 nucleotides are TGTGCCAGCAGGGAGACAGGGCCGACCCTTAATAATGAAAAACTGTTTTTT.

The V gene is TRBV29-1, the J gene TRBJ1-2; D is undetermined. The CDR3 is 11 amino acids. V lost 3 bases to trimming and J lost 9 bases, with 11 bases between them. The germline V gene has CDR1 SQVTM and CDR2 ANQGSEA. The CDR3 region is CSVEEQKSYTF. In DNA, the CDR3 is TGCAGCGTTGAGGAACAGAAAAGCTACACCTTC. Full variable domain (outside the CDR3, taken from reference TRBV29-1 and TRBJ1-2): SAVISQKPSRDICQRGTSLTIQCQVDSQVTMMFWYRQQPGQSLTLIATANQGSEATYESGFVIDKFPISRPNLTFSTLTVSNMSPEDSSIYLCSVEEQKSYTFGSGTRLTVV.

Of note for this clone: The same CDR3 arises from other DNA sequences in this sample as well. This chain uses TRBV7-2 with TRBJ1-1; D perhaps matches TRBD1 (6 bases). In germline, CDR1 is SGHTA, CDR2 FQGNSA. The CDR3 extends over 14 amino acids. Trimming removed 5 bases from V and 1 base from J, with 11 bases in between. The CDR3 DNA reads TGTGCCAGCAGCCCAGGGGCCGCGAACACTGAAGCTTTCTTT. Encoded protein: CASSPGAANTEAFF.

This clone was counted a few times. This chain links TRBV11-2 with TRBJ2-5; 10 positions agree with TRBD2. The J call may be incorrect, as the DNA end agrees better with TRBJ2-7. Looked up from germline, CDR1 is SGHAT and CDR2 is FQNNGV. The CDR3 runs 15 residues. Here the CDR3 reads CASSLRLAGPYEQYF. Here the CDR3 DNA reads TGTGCCAGCAGCCTCCGACTAGCGGGTCCCTACGAGCAGTACTTC.